This T cell receptor (beta chain) was observed in a study of shared clonotypes between healthy human individuals. This clone appeared a single time. Its specificity is not known. The healthy adult donors were HIV-negative and reported no recent acute infections or vaccinations. Authors' data handling: Without quality scores, immunoSEQ junctional reads could not be filtered like full-length reads. Only in-frame clones appear in the TCRdb table, and some are missing; sequencing was by immunoSEQ multiplex PCR. That table is the source of V, J and clone size, and D and trimming were worked out from the DNA. Of around 430,000 clones detected, 75% to 85% appear once; the ten largest clones hold 13%. The V and J ends lost 1 base and 0 bases, in that order; junction bases with no gene match: 4. The CDR3 length is 16 residues. Germline-derived CDR1 and CDR2 are MNHEY and SVGAGI. The study, taken as a whole, reports: An anticipated effect of sequencing depth on clonotype sharing among donors was recognized. Represented genetic and exposure-history diversity was restricted by having few donors.

The material sequenced was PBMCs. This TCR derives from a middle-aged woman in good health. Some clones in this sample may be carry-over from other donors' samples. The rearrangement uses TRBV6-5 and TRBJ2-3; 7 bases align to TRBD1. CDR3 loop: CASSYYTQGSTDTQYF. The CDR3 region has the DNA TGTGCCAGCAGTTACTACACACAGGGGAGCACAGATACGCAGTATTTT.